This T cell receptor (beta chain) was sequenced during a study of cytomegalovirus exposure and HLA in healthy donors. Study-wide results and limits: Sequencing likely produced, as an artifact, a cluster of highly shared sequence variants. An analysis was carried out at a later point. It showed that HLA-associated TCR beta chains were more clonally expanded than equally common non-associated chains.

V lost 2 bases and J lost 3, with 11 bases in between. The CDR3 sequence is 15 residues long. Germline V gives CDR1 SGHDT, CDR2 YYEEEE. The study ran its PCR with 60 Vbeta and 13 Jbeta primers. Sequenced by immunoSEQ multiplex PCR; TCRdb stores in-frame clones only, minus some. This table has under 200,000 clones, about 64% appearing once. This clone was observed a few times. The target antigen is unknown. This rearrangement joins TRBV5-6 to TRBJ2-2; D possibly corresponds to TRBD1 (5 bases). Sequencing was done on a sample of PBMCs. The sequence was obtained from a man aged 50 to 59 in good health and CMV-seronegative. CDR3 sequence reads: CASSFGARDTGELFF. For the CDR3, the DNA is TGTGCCAGCAGCTTTGGGGCCAGGGACACCGGGGAGCTGTTTTTT.